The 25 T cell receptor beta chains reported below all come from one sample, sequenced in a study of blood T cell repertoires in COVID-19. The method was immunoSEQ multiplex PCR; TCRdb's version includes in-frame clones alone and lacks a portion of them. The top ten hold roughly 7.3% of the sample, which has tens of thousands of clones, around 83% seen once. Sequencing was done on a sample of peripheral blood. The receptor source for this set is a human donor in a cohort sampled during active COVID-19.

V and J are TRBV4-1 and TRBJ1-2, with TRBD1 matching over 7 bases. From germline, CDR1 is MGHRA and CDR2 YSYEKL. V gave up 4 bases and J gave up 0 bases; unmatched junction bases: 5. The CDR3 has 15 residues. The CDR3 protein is CASSRAGQTNYGYTF. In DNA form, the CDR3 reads TGCGCCAGCAGCCGGGCGGGACAGACTAACTATGGCTACACCTTC.

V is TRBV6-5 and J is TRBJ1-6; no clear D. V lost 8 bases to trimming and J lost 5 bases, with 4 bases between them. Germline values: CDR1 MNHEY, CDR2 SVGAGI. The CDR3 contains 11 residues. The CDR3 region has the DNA TGTGCCAGCCGGGATAATTCACCCCTCCACTTT. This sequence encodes CASRDNSPLHF.

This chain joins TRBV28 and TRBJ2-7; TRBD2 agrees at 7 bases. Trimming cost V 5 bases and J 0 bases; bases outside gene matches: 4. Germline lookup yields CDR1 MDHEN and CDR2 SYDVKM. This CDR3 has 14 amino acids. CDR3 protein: CASSTSGASYEQYF. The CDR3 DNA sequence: TGTGCCAGCAGTACAAGCGGGGCCTCCTACGAGCAGTACTTC.

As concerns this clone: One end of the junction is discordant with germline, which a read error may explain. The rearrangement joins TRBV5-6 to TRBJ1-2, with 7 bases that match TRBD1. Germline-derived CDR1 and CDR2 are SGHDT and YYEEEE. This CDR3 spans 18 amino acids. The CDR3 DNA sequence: TGTGCCAGCAGCTTGATTTCCTTCATGACAGGGATCAACTCTGGCTACACCTTC. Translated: CASSLISFMTGINSGYTF.

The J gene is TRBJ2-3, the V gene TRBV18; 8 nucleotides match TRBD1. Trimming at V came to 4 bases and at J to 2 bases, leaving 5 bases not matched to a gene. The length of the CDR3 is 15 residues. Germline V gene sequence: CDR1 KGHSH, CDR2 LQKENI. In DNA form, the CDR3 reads TGTGCCAGCTCACGGCGACAGGGGTCCACAGATACGCAGTATTTT. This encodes CASSRRQGSTDTQYF.

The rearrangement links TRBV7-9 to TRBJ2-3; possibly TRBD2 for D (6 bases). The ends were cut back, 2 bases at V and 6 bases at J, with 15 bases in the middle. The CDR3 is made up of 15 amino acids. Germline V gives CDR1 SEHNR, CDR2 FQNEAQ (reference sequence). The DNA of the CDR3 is TGTGCCAGCAGCTTATGGGGGGATTTAAAGGATACGCAGTATTTT. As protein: CASSLWGDLKDTQYF.

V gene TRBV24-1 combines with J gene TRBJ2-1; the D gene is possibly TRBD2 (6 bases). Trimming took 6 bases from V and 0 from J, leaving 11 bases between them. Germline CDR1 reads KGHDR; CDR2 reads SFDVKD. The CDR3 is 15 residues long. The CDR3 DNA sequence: TGTGCCACCAGTAATGGGGGGAGCTCCTACAATGAGCAGTTCTTC. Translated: CATSNGGSSYNEQFF.

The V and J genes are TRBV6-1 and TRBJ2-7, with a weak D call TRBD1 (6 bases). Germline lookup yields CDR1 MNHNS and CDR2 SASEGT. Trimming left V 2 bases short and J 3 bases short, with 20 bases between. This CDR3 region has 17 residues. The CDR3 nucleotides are TGTGCCAGCAGTGAACAAACACTCACAGGGACCATCTACGAGCAGTACTTC. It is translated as CASSEQTLTGTIYEQYF.

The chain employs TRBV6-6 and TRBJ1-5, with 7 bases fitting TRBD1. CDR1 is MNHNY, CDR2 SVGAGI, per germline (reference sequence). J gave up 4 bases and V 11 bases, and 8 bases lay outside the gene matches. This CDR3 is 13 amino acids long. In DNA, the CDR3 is TGTGCCGGTCGACAGGGTTTTAATCAGCCCCAGCATTTT. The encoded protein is CAGRQGFNQPQHF.

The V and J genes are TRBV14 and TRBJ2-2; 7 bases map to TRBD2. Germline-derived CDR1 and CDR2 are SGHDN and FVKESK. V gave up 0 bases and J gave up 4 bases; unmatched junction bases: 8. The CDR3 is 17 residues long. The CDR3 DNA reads TGTGCCAGCAGCCAAGATCACATAGGGACTACCACCGGGGAGCTGTTTTTT. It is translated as CASSQDHIGTTTGELFF.

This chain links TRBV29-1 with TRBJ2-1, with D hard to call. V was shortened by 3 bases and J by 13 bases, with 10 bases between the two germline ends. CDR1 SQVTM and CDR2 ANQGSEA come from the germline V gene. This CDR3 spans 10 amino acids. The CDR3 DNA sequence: TGCAGCGTTGACCAGGTCCCCCAGTTCTTC. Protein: CSVDQVPQFF.

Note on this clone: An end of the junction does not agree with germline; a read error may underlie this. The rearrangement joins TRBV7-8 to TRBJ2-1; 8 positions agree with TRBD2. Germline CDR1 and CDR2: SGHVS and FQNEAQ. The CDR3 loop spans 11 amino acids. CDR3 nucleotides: TGTGCCAGCGGGGTCGCGGGGGGCCTGGTCTTC. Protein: CASGVAGGLVF.

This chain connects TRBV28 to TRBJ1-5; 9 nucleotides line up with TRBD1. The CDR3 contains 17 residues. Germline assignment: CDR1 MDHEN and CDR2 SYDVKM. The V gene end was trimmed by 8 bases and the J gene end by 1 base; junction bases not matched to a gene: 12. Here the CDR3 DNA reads TGTGCCAGCGAGGGACAGGGTCCAGGGGGGAGCAATCAGCCCCAGCATTTT. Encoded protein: CASEGQGPGGSNQPQHF.

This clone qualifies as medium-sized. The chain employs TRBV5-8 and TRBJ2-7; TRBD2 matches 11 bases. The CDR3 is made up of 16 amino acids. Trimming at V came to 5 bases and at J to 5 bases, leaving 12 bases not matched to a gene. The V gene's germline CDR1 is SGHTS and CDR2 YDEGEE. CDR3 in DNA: TGTGCCAGCAGTCGTAGCGGGAGGGCCCGGGTCCACGAGCAGTACTTC. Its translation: CASSRSGRARVHEQYF.

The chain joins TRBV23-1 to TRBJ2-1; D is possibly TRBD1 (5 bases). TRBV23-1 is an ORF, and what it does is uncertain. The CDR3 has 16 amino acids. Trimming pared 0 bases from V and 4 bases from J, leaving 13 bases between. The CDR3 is CASSQSSGSAYNEQFF. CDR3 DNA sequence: TGCGCCAGCAGTCAATCGTCAGGGTCTGCTTACAATGAGCAGTTCTTC.

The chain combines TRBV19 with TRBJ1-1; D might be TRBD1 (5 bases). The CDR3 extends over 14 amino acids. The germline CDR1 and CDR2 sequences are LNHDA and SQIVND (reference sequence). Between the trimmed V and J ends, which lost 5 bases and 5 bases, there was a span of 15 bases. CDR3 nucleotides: TGTGCCAGTAGTTTAGGGACTCGAAGGACTGAAGCTTTCTTT. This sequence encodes CASSLGTRRTEAFF.

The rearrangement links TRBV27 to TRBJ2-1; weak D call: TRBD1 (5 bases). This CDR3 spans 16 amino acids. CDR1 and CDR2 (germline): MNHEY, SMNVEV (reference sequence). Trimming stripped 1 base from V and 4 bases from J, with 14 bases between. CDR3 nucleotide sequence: TGTGCCAGCAGTTTATTAAGTGGGGCAGGTTACAATGAGCAGTTCTTC. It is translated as CASSLLSGAGYNEQFF.

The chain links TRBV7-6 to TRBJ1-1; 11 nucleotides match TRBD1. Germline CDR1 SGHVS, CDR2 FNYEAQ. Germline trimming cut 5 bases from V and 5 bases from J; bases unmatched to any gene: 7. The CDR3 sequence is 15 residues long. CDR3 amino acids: CASSAGQGARTEAFF. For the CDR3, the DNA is TGTGCCAGCAGCGCCGGACAGGGGGCGAGAACTGAAGCTTTCTTT.

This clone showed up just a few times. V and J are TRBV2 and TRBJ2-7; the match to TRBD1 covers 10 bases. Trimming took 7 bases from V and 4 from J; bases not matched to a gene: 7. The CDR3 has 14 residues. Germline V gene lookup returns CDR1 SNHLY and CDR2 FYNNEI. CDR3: CASTFQGQGYEQYF. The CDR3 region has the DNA TGTGCCAGCACCTTCCAGGGACAGGGGTACGAGCAGTACTTC.

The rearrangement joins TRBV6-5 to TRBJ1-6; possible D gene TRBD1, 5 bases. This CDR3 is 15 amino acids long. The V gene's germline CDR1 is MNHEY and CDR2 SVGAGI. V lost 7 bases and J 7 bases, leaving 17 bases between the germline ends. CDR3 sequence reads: CASIRQGRPNSPLHF. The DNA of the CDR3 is TGTGCCAGCATCCGCCAGGGTCGACCCAATTCACCCCTCCACTTT.

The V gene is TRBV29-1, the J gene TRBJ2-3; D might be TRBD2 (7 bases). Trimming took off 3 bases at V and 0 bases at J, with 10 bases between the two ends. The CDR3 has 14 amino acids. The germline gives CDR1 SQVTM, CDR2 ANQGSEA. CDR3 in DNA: TGCAGCGTTGATCGGGGGGCTAGCACAGATACGCAGTATTTT. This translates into CSVDRGASTDTQYF.

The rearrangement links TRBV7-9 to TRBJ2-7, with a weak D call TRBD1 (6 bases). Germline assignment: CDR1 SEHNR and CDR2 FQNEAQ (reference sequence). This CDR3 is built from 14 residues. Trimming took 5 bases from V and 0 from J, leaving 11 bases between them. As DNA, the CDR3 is TGTGCCAGCAGCCCCGCGACAGGCTCCTACGAGCAGTACTTC. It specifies CASSPATGSYEQYF. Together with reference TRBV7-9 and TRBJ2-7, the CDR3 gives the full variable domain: DTGVSQNPRHKITKRGQNVTFRCDPISEHNRLYWYRQTLGQGPEFLTYFQNEAQLEKSRLLSDRFSAERPKGSFSTLEIQRTEQGDSAMYLCASSPATGSYEQYFGPGTRLTVT.

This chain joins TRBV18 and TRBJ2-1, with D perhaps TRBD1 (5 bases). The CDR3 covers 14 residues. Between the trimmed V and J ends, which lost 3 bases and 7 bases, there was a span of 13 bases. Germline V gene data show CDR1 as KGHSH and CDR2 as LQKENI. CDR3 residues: CASSPPDRLNEQFF. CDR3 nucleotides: TGTGCCAGCTCACCGCCAGACAGACTGAATGAGCAGTTCTTC.

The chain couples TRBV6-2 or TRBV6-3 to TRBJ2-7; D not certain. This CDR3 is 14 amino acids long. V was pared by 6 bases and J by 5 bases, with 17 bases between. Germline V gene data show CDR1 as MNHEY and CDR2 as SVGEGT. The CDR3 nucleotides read TGTGCCAGCAGCTTTCTCCGGGTAGGCGACGAGCAGTACTTC. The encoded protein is CASSFLRVGDEQYF.

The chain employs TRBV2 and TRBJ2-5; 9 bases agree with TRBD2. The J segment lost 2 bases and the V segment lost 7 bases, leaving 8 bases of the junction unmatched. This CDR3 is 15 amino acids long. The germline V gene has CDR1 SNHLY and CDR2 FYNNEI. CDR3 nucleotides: TGTGCCAGCACATTGGTAGCGGGAGTACAAGAGACCCAGTACTTC. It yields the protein CASTLVAGVQETQYF.